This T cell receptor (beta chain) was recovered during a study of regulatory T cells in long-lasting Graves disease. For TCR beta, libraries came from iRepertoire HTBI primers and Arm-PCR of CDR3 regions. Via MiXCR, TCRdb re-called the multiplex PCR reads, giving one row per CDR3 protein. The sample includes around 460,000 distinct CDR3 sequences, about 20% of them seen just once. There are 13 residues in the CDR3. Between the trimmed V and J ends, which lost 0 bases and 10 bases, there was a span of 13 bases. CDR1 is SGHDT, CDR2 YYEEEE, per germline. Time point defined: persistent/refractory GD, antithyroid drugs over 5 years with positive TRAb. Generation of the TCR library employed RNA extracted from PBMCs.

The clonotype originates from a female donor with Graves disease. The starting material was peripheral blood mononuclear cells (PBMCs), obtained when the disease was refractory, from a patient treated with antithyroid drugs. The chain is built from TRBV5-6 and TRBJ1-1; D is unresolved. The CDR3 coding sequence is TGTGCCAGCAGCTTGGTGGCAGGTTCTGCAGCTTTCTTT. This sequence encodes CASSLVAGSAAFF. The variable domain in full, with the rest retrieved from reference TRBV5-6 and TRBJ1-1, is DAGVTQSPTHLIKTRGQQVTLRCSPKSGHDTVSWYQQALGQGPQFIFQYYEEEERQRGNFPDRFSGHQFPNYSSELNVNALLLGDSALYLCASSLVAGSAAFFGQGTRLTVV.